Sequencing of this T cell receptor beta chain was carried out in a study of T cells in Graves' hyperthyroidism and ophthalmopathy. Based on clinical symptoms, serum thyroxine and TRAb, thyroid ultrasound and orbital computed tomography, diagnoses were reached. Sampled blood dates from first hyperthyroidism diagnosis, and it precedes any ophthalmopathy symptoms. Researchers took RNA transcripts and amplified the TCR beta CDR3 regions from them. HTBI primers drove first-round RT-PCR of the TCR CDR3. MiXCR, run by TCRdb on the multiplex PCR reads, gives a single entry per CDR3 protein. Among 550,000 to 850,000 distinct CDR3 sequences listed, approximately 19% were seen once. This clonotype was observed at least ten times. Trimming shortened V by 3 bases and J by 0 bases, and 14 bases separated the two germline ends. The CDR3 covers 15 residues. CDR1 is DFQATT and CDR2 is SNEGSKA in the germline V gene (reference sequence).

The chain carries TRBV20-1 and TRBJ2-5; D assignment may be TRBD1 or TRBD2 (5 bases each). What was sequenced was blood. The sequence was collected from a woman aged 50 to 60 with Graves' hyperthyroidism that later progressed to Graves' ophthalmopathy. The chain's CDR3 is CSARGLAWYQETQYF. The CDR3 DNA is TGCAGTGCTAGGGGGCTAGCTTGGTACCAAGAGACCCAGTACTTC.